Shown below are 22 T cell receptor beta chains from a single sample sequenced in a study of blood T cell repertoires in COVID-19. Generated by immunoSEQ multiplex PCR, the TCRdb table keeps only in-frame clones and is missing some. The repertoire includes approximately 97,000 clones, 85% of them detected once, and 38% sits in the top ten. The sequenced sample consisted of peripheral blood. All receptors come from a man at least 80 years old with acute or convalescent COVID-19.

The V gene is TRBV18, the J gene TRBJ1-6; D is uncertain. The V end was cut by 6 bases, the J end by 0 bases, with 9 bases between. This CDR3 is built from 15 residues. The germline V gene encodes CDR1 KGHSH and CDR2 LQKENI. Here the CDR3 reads CASSPGSSYNSPLHF. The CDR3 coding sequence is TGTGCCAGCTCCCCGGGGAGCTCCTATAATTCACCCCTCCACTTT.

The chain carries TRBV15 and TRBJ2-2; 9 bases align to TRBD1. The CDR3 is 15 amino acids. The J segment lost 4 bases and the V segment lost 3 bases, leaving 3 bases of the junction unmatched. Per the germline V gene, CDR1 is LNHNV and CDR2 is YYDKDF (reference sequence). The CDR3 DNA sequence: TGTGCCACCAGCAGGGAGACAGGGGGCACCGGGGAGCTGTTTTTT. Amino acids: CATSRETGGTGELFF.

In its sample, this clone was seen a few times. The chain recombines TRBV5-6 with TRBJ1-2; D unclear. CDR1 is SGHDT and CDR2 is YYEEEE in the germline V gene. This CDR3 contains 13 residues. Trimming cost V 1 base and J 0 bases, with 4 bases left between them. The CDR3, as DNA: TGTGCCAGCAGCTTGCCCTCTAACTATGGCTACACCTTC. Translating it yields CASSLPSNYGYTF.

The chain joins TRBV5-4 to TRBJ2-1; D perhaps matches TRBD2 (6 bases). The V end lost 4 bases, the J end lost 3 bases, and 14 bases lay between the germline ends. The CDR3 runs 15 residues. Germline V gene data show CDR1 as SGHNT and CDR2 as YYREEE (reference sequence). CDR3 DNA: TGTGCCAGCAGCCCACGGCCGGGGGACTACAATGAGCAGTTCTTC. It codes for CASSPRPGDYNEQFF.

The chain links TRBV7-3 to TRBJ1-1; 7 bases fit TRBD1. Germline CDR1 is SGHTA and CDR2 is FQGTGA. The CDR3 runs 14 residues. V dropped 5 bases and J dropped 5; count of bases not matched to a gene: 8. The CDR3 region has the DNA TGTGCCAGCAGCACGTACAGGGGTGAGACTGAAGCTTTCTTT. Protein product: CASSTYRGETEAFF.

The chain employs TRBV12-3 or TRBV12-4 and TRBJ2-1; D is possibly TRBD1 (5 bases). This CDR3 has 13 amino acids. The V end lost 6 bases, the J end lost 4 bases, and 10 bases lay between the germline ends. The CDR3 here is CASSLTEYNEQFF. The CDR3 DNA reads TGTGCCAGCAGCCTGACAGAGTACAATGAGCAGTTCTTC.

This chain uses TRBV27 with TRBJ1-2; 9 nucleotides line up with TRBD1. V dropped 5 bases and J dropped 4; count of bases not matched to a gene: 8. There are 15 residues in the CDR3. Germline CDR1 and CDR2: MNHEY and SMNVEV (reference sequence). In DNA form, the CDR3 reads TGTGCCAGCAGTGACCCGACAGGGGGAGCCTATGGCTACACCTTC. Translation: CASSDPTGGAYGYTF.

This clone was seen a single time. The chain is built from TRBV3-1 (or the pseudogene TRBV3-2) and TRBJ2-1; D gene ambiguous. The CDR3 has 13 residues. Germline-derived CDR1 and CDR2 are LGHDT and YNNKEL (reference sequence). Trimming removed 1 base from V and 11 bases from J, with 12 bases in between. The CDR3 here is CASSQVGPGQQFF. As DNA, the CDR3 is TGTGCCAGCAGCCAAGTTGGTCCTGGGCAGCAGTTCTTC.

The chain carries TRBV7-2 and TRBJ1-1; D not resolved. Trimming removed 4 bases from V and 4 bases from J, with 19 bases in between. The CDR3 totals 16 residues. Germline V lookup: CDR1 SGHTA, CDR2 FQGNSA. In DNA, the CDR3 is TGTGCCAGCAGCTCGGGTCCCTGGCCCTTTGCCACTGAAGCTTTCTTT. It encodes CASSSGPWPFATEAFF.

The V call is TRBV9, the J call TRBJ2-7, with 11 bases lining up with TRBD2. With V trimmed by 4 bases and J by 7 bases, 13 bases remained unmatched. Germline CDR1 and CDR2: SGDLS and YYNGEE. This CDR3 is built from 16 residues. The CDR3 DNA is TGTGCCAGCAGCTATAGCGGGAGGGCACGGTCGGGTGAGCAGTACTTC. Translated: CASSYSGRARSGEQYF.

CDR3: CAWSSNYEQYF. The CDR3 nucleotides read TGTGCCTGGAGTAGCAACTACGAGCAGTACTTC. The V call is TRBV30, the J call TRBJ2-7; D ambiguous. This CDR3 is 11 amino acids long. CDR1 and CDR2 from the germline V gene are GTSNPN and SVGIG (reference sequence). Trimming stripped 2 bases from V and 3 bases from J, with 5 bases between.

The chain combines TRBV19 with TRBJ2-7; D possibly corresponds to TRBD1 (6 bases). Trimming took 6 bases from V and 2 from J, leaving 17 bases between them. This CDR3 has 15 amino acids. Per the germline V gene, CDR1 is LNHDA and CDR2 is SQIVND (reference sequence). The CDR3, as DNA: TGTGCCAGTAGACCCTCGGCAGGGGCCGCCTACGAGCAGTACTTC. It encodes CASRPSAGAAYEQYF. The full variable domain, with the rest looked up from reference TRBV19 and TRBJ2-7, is DGGITQSPKYLFRKEGQNVTLSCEQNLNHDAMYWYRQDPGQGLRLIYYSQIVNDFQKGDIAEGYSVSREKKESFPLTVTSAQKNPTAFYLCASRPSAGAAYEQYFGPGTRLTVT.

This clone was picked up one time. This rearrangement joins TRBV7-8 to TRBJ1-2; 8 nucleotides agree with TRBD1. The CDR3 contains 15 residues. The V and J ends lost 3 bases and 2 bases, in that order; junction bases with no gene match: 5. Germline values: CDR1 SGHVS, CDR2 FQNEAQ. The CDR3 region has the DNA TGTGCCAGCAGCTTTCTAAGACAGGGGAACTATGGCTACACCTTC. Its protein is CASSFLRQGNYGYTF.

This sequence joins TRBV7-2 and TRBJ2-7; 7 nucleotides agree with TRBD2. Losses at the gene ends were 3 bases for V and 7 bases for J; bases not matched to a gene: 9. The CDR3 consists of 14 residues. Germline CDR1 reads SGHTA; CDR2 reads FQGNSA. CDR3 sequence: CASSFLAGDGEQYF. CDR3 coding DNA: TGTGCCAGCAGCTTTTTGGCGGGGGACGGAGAGCAGTACTTC.

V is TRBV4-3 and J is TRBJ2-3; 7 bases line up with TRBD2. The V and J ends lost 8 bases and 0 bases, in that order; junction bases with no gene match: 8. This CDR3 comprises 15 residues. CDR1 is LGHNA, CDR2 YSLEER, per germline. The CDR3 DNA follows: TGCGCCAGCGGGGGGGGAGGGTCGAGCACAGATACGCAGTATTTT. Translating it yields CASGGGGSSTDTQYF.

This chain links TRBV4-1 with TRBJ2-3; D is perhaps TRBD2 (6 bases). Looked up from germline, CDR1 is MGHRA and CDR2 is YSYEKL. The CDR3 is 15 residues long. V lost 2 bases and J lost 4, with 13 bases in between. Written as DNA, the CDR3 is TGCGCCAGCAGCCAAACTCAGCGGGCAGCAGATACGCAGTATTTT. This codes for CASSQTQRAADTQYF.

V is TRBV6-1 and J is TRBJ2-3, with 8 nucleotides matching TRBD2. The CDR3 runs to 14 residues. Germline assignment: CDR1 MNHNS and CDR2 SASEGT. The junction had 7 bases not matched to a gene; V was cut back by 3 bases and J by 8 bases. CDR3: CASSDTAGGTTQYF. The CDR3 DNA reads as TGTGCCAGCAGTGACACGGCGGGGGGTACTACGCAGTATTTT.

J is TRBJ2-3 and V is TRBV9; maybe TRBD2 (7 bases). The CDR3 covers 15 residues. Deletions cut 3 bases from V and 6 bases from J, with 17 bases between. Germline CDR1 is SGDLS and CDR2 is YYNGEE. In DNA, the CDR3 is TGTGCCAGCAGCGCCCGCCAGGGGCGGGGGGATACGCAGTATTTT. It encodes CASSARQGRGDTQYF.

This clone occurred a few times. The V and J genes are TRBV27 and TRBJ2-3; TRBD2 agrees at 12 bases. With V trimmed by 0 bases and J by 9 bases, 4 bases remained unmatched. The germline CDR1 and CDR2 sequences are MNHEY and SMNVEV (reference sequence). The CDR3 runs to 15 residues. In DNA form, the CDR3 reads TGTGCCAGCAGTTTATCCCTAGCGGGAGGGATAACGCAGTATTTT. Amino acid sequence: CASSLSLAGGITQYF.

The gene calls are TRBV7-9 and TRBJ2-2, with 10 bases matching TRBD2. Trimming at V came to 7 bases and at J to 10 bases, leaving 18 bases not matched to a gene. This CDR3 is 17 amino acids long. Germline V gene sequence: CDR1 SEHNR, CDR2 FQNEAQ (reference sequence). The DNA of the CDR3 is TGTGCCAGCAACCCTAGCGGGAGTTTGTCCACCGGGTCGGAGCTGTTTTTT. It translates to CASNPSGSLSTGSELFF.

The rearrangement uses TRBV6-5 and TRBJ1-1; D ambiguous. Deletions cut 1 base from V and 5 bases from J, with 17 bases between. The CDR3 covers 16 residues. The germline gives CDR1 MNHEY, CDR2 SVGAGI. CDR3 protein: CASSYYRSTRETEAFF. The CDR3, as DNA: TGTGCCAGCAGTTACTACAGAAGCACCCGGGAAACTGAAGCTTTCTTT.

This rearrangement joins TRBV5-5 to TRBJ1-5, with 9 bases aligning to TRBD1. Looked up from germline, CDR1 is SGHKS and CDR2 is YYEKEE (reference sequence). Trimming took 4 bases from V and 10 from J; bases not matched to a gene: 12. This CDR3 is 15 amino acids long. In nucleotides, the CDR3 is TGTGCCAGCAGCGTCGGAACAGGGGGCAAATTCCCCCAGCATTTT. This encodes CASSVGTGGKFPQHF.